This T cell receptor (beta chain) derives from a study of shared clonotypes between healthy human individuals. The CDR3 length is 14 residues. CDR1 is KGHSH, CDR2 LQKENI, per germline. The junction had 7 bases not matched to a gene; V was cut back by 3 bases and J by 6 bases. In replicate PCRs of sorted subsets, 150 to 200 ng DNA, approximately 30,000 T cell genomes, was used. Sequencing used immunoSEQ multiplex PCR; TCRdb keeps in-frame clones, though not all of them. The sample contains about 680,000 clones, roughly 78% of which appear only once. Subsets obtained from CD4+ cells comprised CD45RA+ naive and CD45RA-negative memory cells.

The gene calls are TRBV18 and TRBJ2-5; TRBD1 matches 7 bases. The sequence was obtained from a woman aged 25-40 years in good health. Sequenced input: memory CD4+ T cells sorted from blood. Subset in this sample: CD45RA-negative fraction. CDR3 DNA: TGTGCCAGCTCACCGACGACAGGGACGAAGACCCAGTACTTC. This gives the protein CASSPTTGTKTQYF.